This is a list of T cell receptor beta chains from one sample in a study of CD8 T cells in Susac syndrome. TCRdb analysed the immunoSEQ multiplex PCR reads with MiXCR anew, one entry per CDR3 protein. Of 250,000 to 350,000 distinct CDR3 sequences in the sample, around 92% were seen once. The material sequenced was CD4+ T cells from PBMCs. The receptors were sampled from a human donor with multiple sclerosis. The CDR3 runs from the conserved cysteine through the conserved F or W. A D gene is named only where the DNA matches it firmly.

cdr3_aa cdr3_nt v_call d_call j_call
CASRYVQGAEAFF TGTGCCAGCAGATATGTACAGGGAGCTGAAGCTTTCTTT TRBV6-2/TRBV6-3 - TRBJ1-1
CASSYPKPGPLTETQYF TGTGCCAGCAGTTACCCGAAACCGGGACCCCTGACTGAGACCCAGTACTTC TRBV6-2/TRBV6-3 - TRBJ2-5
CASSFSYRHSYEQYF TGTGCCAGCAGCTTCTCTTATCGCCACTCCTACGAGCAGTACTTC TRBV7-8 - TRBJ2-7
CASSNRDRGETQYF TGTGCCAGTAGTAACCGGGACAGGGGCGAGACCCAGTACTTC TRBV19 TRBD1 TRBJ2-5
CASSEGMVGSLNEQFF TGTGCCAGCAGTGAAGGAATGGTCGGGAGTCTAAATGAGCAGTTCTTC TRBV2 - TRBJ2-1
CASSLSMGAKNIQYF TGTGCCAGCAGCTTGTCGATGGGGGCCAAAAACATTCAGTACTTC TRBV5-4 - TRBJ2-4
CASSSQGFSTDTQYF TGTGCCAGCAGCTCACAGGGATTTAGCACAGATACGCAGTATTTT TRBV7-3 - TRBJ2-3
CASSKLDEGAQHF TGTGCCAGCTCAAAACTGGACGAGGGGGCCCAGCATTTT TRBV18 - TRBJ1-5
CSVVLSGGVQNIQYF TGCAGCGTTGTTCTGAGCGGGGGGGTCCAAAACATTCAGTACTTC TRBV29-1 TRBD2 TRBJ2-4
CASSLVARGRGSVLHF TGTGCCAGCAGCTTAGTGGCTAGGGGGCGCGGTTCAGTCCTCCACTTT TRBV7-9 TRBD1 TRBJ1-6
CASSRTGGINYGYTF TGTGCCAGCAGCCGTACGGGAGGAATTAACTATGGCTACACCTTC TRBV7-3 - TRBJ1-2
CASSPQGGPYNEQFF TGTGCCAGCAGTCCCCAGGGAGGGCCCTACAATGAGCAGTTCTTC TRBV12-3/TRBV12-4 TRBD2 TRBJ2-1
CASSYEGADQPQHF TGTGCCAGCAGTTATGAGGGGGCGGATCAGCCCCAGCATTTT TRBV6-6 TRBD1 TRBJ1-5
CASSLGVGADTQYF TGTGCCAGCAGCTTGGGAGTAGGAGCAGATACGCAGTATTTT TRBV5-8 - TRBJ2-3
CASSLGGRGLYNEQFF TGTGCCAGCAGCTTAGGAGGCAGGGGGTTGTACAATGAGCAGTTCTTC TRBV11-1 TRBD1 TRBJ2-1
CASSPSNSPLHF TGTGCCAGCAGCCCATCAAATTCACCCCTCCACTTT TRBV11-2 - TRBJ1-6
CASSRPASGRNEQFF TGTGCCAGCAGCCGACCGGCTAGCGGGAGAAATGAGCAGTTCTTC TRBV7-2 TRBD2 TRBJ2-1
CASRKTSGVLSQETQYF TGTGCCAGTAGAAAGACTAGCGGGGTACTATCCCAAGAGACCCAGTACTTC TRBV19 TRBD2 TRBJ2-5
CASGSPTGALNTGELFF TGTGCTAGTGGTTCCCCGACAGGAGCACTGAACACCGGGGAGCTGTTTTTT TRBV12-5 - TRBJ2-2
CSARADGPESYEQYF TGCAGTGCTAGAGCGGACGGTCCGGAATCTTACGAGCAGTACTTC TRBV20-1 - TRBJ2-7
CSVPVGPSHTGELFF TGCAGCGTTCCCGTAGGGCCAAGTCACACCGGGGAGCTGTTTTTT TRBV29-1 - TRBJ2-2